Presented here are 22 T cell receptor beta chains from one specimen sequenced in a study of HIV-infected patients and healthy controls. cDNA was made from around 0.45 ug RNA using alpha and beta constant primers. Each of the alpha and beta chains got its own library through chain-specific third strand synthesis with indices. TCRdb re-called the 5' RACE reads through MiXCR, storing one row per CDR3 protein. The data show approximately 9,000 distinct CDR3 sequences, 8% seen once. The repertoire came from unfractionated whole blood and reflected all unsorted peripheral T cells. Here the sequenced sample was blood, taken before antiretroviral therapy. The source is an adult with HIV infection. The donor label of this sample is uncertain.

This clonotype was picked up many times. The genes are TRBV6-5 and TRBJ2-7, with 7 bases matching TRBD2. Per the germline V gene, CDR1 is MNHEY and CDR2 is SVGAGI. V was pared by 5 bases and J by 2 bases, with 9 bases of the junction left unmatched. The CDR3 is 15 amino acids. The CDR3 DNA reads TGTGCCAGCAGTAAAAATAGCGGGTTTACCTACGAGCAGTACTTC. It yields the protein CASSKNSGFTYEQYF.

The sample holds many counts of this clonotype. The V gene is TRBV20-1, the J gene TRBJ1-5; 7 positions match TRBD1. This CDR3 is built from 15 residues. J gave up 6 bases and V 0 bases, and 8 bases lay outside the gene matches. The V gene's germline CDR1 is DFQATT and CDR2 SNEGSKA (reference sequence). DNA of the CDR3: TGCAGTGCTAGAGATCCGGCAGGGGGTATTCAGCCCCAGCATTTT. Translating it yields CSARDPAGGIQPQHF.

This clonotype was detected ten times or more. The chain has TRBV2 and TRBJ1-1; TRBD1 agrees at 8 bases. Germline CDR1 is SNHLY and CDR2 is FYNNEI. V shed 5 bases, J shed 5 bases, and the junction held 7 bases outside the gene matches. There are 14 residues in the CDR3. The CDR3 reads CASSSTGGRTEAFF. The DNA for the CDR3 is TGTGCCAGCAGTTCCACAGGGGGGCGGACTGAAGCTTTCTTT.

V gene TRBV11-3 combines with J gene TRBJ2-3, with D perhaps given as TRBD1 or TRBD2 (5 bases each). Germline V CDR1 and CDR2: SGHNT, YENEEA. Trimming pared 5 bases from V and 4 bases from J, leaving 16 bases between. CDR3 length: 15 residues. CDR3 in DNA: TGTGCCAGCAGCCTCGGGACGTCGCATGCAGATACGCAGTATTTT. The encoded protein is CASSLGTSHADTQYF. The variable domain in full, with the rest retrieved from reference TRBV11-3 and TRBJ2-3, is EAGVVQSPRYKIIEKKQPVAFWCNPISGHNTLYWYLQNLGQGPELLIRYENEEAVDDSQLPKDRFSAERLKGVDSTLKIQPAELGDSAVYLCASSLGTSHADTQYFGPGTRLTVL.

This rearrangement joins TRBV18 to TRBJ2-7; 11 bases match TRBD2. The J segment lost 7 bases and the V segment lost 3 bases, leaving 11 bases of the junction unmatched. CDR1 and CDR2 (germline): KGHSH, LQKENI. This CDR3 region has 16 residues. This chain's CDR3 is CASSPLLLAGAREQYF. Here the CDR3 DNA reads TGTGCCAGCTCACCCCTGCTACTAGCGGGGGCCAGGGAGCAGTACTTC.

At least ten counts were recorded for this clonotype. V gene TRBV4-1 combines with J gene TRBJ2-1; tentative D call: TRBD2 (5 bases). Germline CDR1 is MGHRA and CDR2 is YSYEKL. Trimming took off 0 bases at V and 9 bases at J, with 18 bases between the two ends. The CDR3 has 16 amino acids. The CDR3 DNA reads as TGCGCCAGCAGCCAAGATAGGTTTGCGGAGGTCGGTGAGCAGTTCTTC. Its translation is CASSQDRFAEVGEQFF.

This clonotype was recorded many times. This chain uses TRBV2 with TRBJ2-7; 7 nucleotides line up with TRBD1. Trimming cost V 3 bases and J 2 bases; bases outside gene matches: 10. The CDR3 runs to 16 residues. The germline CDR1 and CDR2 sequences are SNHLY and FYNNEI. The CDR3 DNA follows: TGTGCCAGCAGTGACCCTGGGACAGCGACTACCTACGAGCAGTACTTC. Translating it yields CASSDPGTATTYEQYF.

By share, this clonotype ranks as medium-sized (0.01 to 0.1%). The CDR3 nucleotides are TGTGCCAGCAGCCGAGGTCCGGGACAGGGCTACGAGCAGTACTTC. Translated, it gives CASSRGPGQGYEQYF. The genes are TRBV3-1 and TRBJ2-7; 9 nucleotides agree with TRBD1. Germline V gene lookup returns CDR1 LGHDT and CDR2 YNNKEL (reference sequence). The junction had 7 bases not matched to a gene; V was cut back by 4 bases and J by 3 bases. The CDR3 runs 15 residues.

By share, this clonotype counts as medium-sized. CDR3 coding DNA: TGTGCCAGCAGCCAAGAGCAGGGCTTGGTAGAGCCCCAGCATTTT. Its protein product is CASSQEQGLVEPQHF. The rearrangement joins TRBV4-2 to TRBJ1-5, with D tentatively TRBD1 (5 bases). Germline V gene data show CDR1 as LGHNA and CDR2 as YNFKEQ. The V end lost 0 bases, the J end lost 8 bases, and 14 bases lay between the germline ends. The CDR3 length is 15 residues.

This clonotype was detected ten times or more. This rearrangement joins TRBV7-3 to TRBJ1-1, with D maybe TRBD1 (5 bases). The germline gives CDR1 SGHTA, CDR2 FQGTGA. This CDR3 has 13 residues. Deletions cut 4 bases from V and 11 bases from J, with 17 bases between. The CDR3 loop reads CASSSQVGLEAFF. The CDR3 nucleotides are TGTGCCAGCAGCTCCCAAGTGGGACTTGAGGCTTTCTTT.

The chain couples TRBV11-2 to TRBJ2-5; TRBD2 matches at 14 bases. This CDR3 spans 15 amino acids. CDR1 and CDR2 from the germline V gene are SGHAT and FQNNGV. Losses at the gene ends were 5 bases for V and 5 bases for J; bases not matched to a gene: 4. CDR3 bases: TGTGCCAGCAGCCGCGGGACTAGCGGGAGTGAGACCCAGTACTTC. Residues: CASSRGTSGSETQYF. The whole variable domain, filled in from reference TRBV11-2 and TRBJ2-5, reads EAGVAQSPRYKIIEKRQSVAFWCNPISGHATLYWYQQILGQGPKLLIQFQNNGVVDDSQLPKDRFSAERLKGVDSTLKIQPAKLEDSAVYLCASSRGTSGSETQYFGPGTRLLVL.

This clonotype came up a few times. V gene TRBV7-9 combines with J gene TRBJ2-1, with TRBD2 matching over 8 bases. Germline CDR1 is SEHNR and CDR2 is FQNEAQ (reference sequence). The length of the CDR3 is 15 residues. The J segment lost 6 bases and the V segment lost 3 bases, leaving 7 bases of the junction unmatched. The CDR3, as DNA: TGTGCCAGCAGCTTGGCACTAGCGGAATTCAATGAGCAGTTCTTC. Translation: CASSLALAEFNEQFF.

At least ten counts were recorded for this clonotype. The V call is TRBV7-2, the J call TRBJ2-1; D is perhaps TRBD1 or TRBD2 (6 bases each). Germline CDR1 and CDR2: SGHTA and FQGNSA. The CDR3 is made up of 16 amino acids. The V and J ends lost 0 bases and 2 bases respectively, with 11 bases between them. The CDR3 region is CASSLAARGPYNEQFF. As DNA, the CDR3 is TGTGCCAGCAGCTTAGCTGCCCGGGGGCCCTACAATGAGCAGTTCTTC.

This clonotype has a handful of counts. CDR3 in DNA: TGTGCCAGCACGGTGGGACGCGGGAGAGGCCATGAGCAGTTCTTC. Residues: CASTVGRGRGHEQFF. The V and J genes are TRBV6-1 and TRBJ2-1; TRBD2 matches 7 bases. Germline CDR1 is MNHNS and CDR2 is SASEGT. V lost 7 bases and J lost 8; bases outside the gene matches: 14. The CDR3 has 15 amino acids.

This clonotype has ten or more counts. The CDR3 DNA reads TGTGCCAGCTCACCACCGGATAGGGACTGGGCAGATACGCAGTATTTT. Protein product: CASSPPDRDWADTQYF. The chain joins TRBV18 to TRBJ2-3; D is possibly TRBD2 (6 bases). The germline gives CDR1 KGHSH, CDR2 LQKENI. The CDR3 has 16 amino acids. V shed 0 bases and J shed 4 bases, with 14 bases lying between them.

Ten or more counts support this clonotype. The gene calls are TRBV27 and TRBJ1-4; TRBD1 matches at 8 bases. The germline V gene encodes CDR1 MNHEY and CDR2 SMNVEV (reference sequence). The V segment lost 5 bases and the J segment 6 bases; nucleotides outside the gene matches: 2. The CDR3 contains 13 residues. CDR3 nucleotides: TGTGCCAGCAGTCAACAGGGGGATGAAAAACTGTTTTTT. Translated: CASSQQGDEKLFF.

The chain links TRBV4-1 to TRBJ2-3; no clear D. The CDR3 spans 11 residues. V was shortened by 1 base and J by 6 bases, with 2 bases between the two germline ends. Germline V gene lookup returns CDR1 MGHRA and CDR2 YSYEKL. CDR3 loop: CASSQGDTQYF. The CDR3 DNA sequence: TGCGCCAGCAGCCAAGGGGATACGCAGTATTTT.

This clonotype was seen at least ten times. This rearrangement joins TRBV24-1 to TRBJ2-3, with D possibly matching TRBD2 (6 bases). The CDR3 totals 14 residues. Trimming left V 9 bases short and J 4 bases short, with 16 bases between. CDR1 is KGHDR, CDR2 SFDVKD, per germline. The CDR3 spells CATRPGGKSDTQYF. The CDR3 nucleotides are TGTGCCACCCGGCCGGGCGGGAAGTCAGATACGCAGTATTTT.

This clonotype was detected ten times or more. The rearrangement joins TRBV14 to TRBJ2-7, with 12 bases lining up with TRBD2. The length of the CDR3 is 14 residues. Germline V gene data show CDR1 as SGHDN and CDR2 as FVKESK. Trimming at V came to 6 bases and at J to 0 bases, leaving 0 bases not matched to a gene. CDR3 amino acids: CASRTSGSSYEQYF. CDR3 nucleotide sequence: TGTGCCAGCAGGACTAGCGGGAGCTCCTACGAGCAGTACTTC.

This chain uses TRBV7-6 with TRBJ2-5; 12 bases line up with TRBD2. CDR3 length equals 16 residues. The germline V gene has CDR1 SGHVS and CDR2 FNYEAQ. V was clipped by 5 bases and J by 4 bases; unmatched bases: 8. Written as DNA, the CDR3 is TGTGCCAGCAGCCCGTTGACTAGCGGGAGAGGAGAGACCCAGTACTTC. This gives the protein CASSPLTSGRGETQYF.

This clonotype occurred many times. The rearrangement joins TRBV7-9 to TRBJ2-3; 11 positions match TRBD1. The CDR3 length is 16 residues. Germline-derived CDR1 and CDR2 are SEHNR and FQNEAQ (reference sequence). J gave up 3 bases and V 5 bases, and 7 bases lay outside the gene matches. The CDR3 sequence is CASSPPGQGVTDTQYF. DNA of the CDR3: TGTGCCAGCAGCCCACCGGGACAGGGGGTAACAGATACGCAGTATTTT.

This clonotype occurred many times. The chain joins TRBV15 to TRBJ1-5; D is unresolved. CDR1 is LNHNV and CDR2 is YYDKDF in the germline V gene (reference sequence). CDR3 size: 19 residues. Between the trimmed V and J ends, which lost 1 base and 0 bases, there was a span of 19 bases. The CDR3 region has the DNA TGTGCCACCAGCAGAGCCACCGGGAGCTTACAATATAGCAATCAGCCCCAGCATTTT. It specifies CATSRATGSLQYSNQPQHF.